This is a list of T cell receptor beta chains from one sample in a study of cytomegalovirus exposure and HLA in healthy donors. Produced via immunoSEQ multiplex PCR; TCRdb's table is partial and in-frame only. The sample holds 120,000 or so clones; around 68% are singletons and the top ten take 3.5% to 4.5%. What was sequenced was PBMCs. These receptors were obtained from a man in his forties or fifties in good health and CMV-seropositive. CDR3s include the opening cysteine and the closing phenylalanine or tryptophan. The D gene is left open where the match is weak. The listing skips clone size in some rows; elsewhere it reads once, few, many or a size class.

>.|TRBJ1-1|once|TRBV28
CASSLLTALGTEAFF
TGTGCCAGCAGTCTATTGACAGCGCTGGGTACTGAAGCTTTCTTT
>TRBD1|TRBJ2-7|.|TRBV5-1
CASSNSGQGSYEQYF
TGCGCCAGCTCTAATTCGGGACAGGGTTCCTACGAGCAGTACTTC
>.|TRBJ2-1|.|TRBV9
CASSVGPEAYNEQFF
TGTGCCAGCAGCGTAGGACCCGAGGCCTACAATGAGCAGTTCTTC
>.|TRBJ1-6|.|TRBV2
CASSPSSPLHF
TGTGCCAGCAGTCCGAGTTCACCCCTCCACTTT
>.|TRBJ1-1|few|TRBV4-1
CASSQATGFEAFF
TGCGCCAGCAGCCAAGCTACAGGGTTTGAAGCTTTCTTT
>.|TRBJ2-7|few|TRBV5-1
CASSLTGSGAGYEQYF
TGCGCCAGCAGCCTAACAGGGAGTGGCGCCGGGTACGAGCAGTACTTC
>TRBD1|TRBJ1-2|few|TRBV6-6
CASRTGDYGYTF
TGTGCCAGCAGGACAGGGGACTATGGCTACACCTTC
>.|TRBJ1-5|.|TRBV27
CASSWRQDNQPQHF
TGTGCCAGCAGTTGGCGACAGGACAATCAGCCCCAGCATTTT
>.|TRBJ1-2|.|TRBV11-2
CASTQGIGYGYTF
TGTGCCAGCACTCAGGGGATCGGCTATGGCTACACCTTC
>.|TRBJ2-4|.|TRBV15
CATSREGPQKNIQYF
TGTGCCACCAGCAGAGAGGGGCCACAGAAAAACATTCAGTACTTC
>.|TRBJ1-2|few|TRBV9
CASSVEVGGNYGYTF
TGTGCCAGCAGCGTAGAAGTAGGGGGAAACTATGGCTACACCTTC
>.|TRBJ1-4|.|TRBV28
CASSFGEKLFF
TGTGCCAGCAGTTTCGGGGAAAAACTGTTTTTT
>.|TRBJ2-5|few|TRBV4-2
CASSQDETREEGETQYF
TGTGCCAGCAGCCAAGATGAGACTAGGGAGGAGGGGGAGACCCAGTACTTC
>TRBD1|TRBJ1-4|.|TRBV7-9
CASSLGQGVEKLFF
TGTGCCAGCAGCTTAGGACAGGGTGTGGAAAAACTGTTTTTT
>.|TRBJ2-1|.|TRBV5-1
CASSWEGLRGNEQFF
TGCGCCAGCAGCTGGGAAGGCCTTCGCGGGAATGAGCAGTTCTTC
>.|TRBJ2-7|once|TRBV19
CASSINADNYEQYF
TGTGCCAGTAGTATAAATGCAGACAACTACGAGCAGTACTTC
>.|TRBJ2-5|few|TRBV2
CASSESETQYF
TGTGCCAGCAGTGAATCTGAGACCCAGTACTTC
>TRBD1|TRBJ2-7|.|TRBV29-1
CSVGGTGVSYEQYF
TGCAGCGTTGGGGGGACAGGGGTCTCCTACGAGCAGTACTTC
>TRBD2|TRBJ2-1|few|TRBV9
CASSVPAGEVSYNEQFF
TGTGCCAGCAGCGTACCGGCGGGAGAAGTTTCCTACAATGAGCAGTTCTTC
>TRBD1|TRBJ1-4|few|TRBV29-1
CSVGGGSGNEKLFF
TGCAGCGTCGGAGGGGGCTCGGGTAATGAAAAACTGTTTTTT
>.|TRBJ2-7|once|TRBV5-4
CASSFGNLEQYF
TGTGCCAGCAGCTTCGGGAATCTCGAGCAGTACTTC
>TRBD2|TRBJ2-3|.|TRBV11-3
CASSPPASGGLPHFTDTQYF
TGTGCCAGCAGTCCCCCGGCGAGCGGGGGCCTCCCGCACTTCACAGATACGCAGTATTTT
>TRBD1|TRBJ1-1|.|TRBV18
CASSAQQGVKGTEAFF
TGTGCCAGCTCAGCACAACAGGGGGTAAAGGGCACTGAAGCTTTCTTT
>.|TRBJ2-7|.|TRBV6-1
CASRGTGSPYEQYF
TGTGCCAGCAGGGGGACTGGCAGTCCCTACGAGCAGTACTTC
>.|TRBJ2-2|few|TRBV19
CASSMTVTGELFF
TGTGCCAGTAGTATGACAGTCACCGGGGAGCTGTTTTTT
>TRBD2|TRBJ2-2|.|TRBV28
CASRPTSPGRTGELFF
TGTGCCAGCAGGCCGACTAGCCCCGGAAGGACCGGGGAGCTGTTTTTT
>TRBD1|TRBJ2-1|few|TRBV19
CASTLDRSSYNEQFF
TGTGCCAGTACCTTGGACAGGTCCTCCTACAATGAGCAGTTCTTC
>.|TRBJ2-7|.|TRBV6-5
CASSVAQNYEQYF
TGTGCCAGCAGTGTGGCCCAGAACTACGAGCAGTACTTC
>TRBD2|TRBJ2-7|.|TRBV10-3
CAMGGGVYEQYF
TGTGCCATGGGGGGGGGTGTCTACGAGCAGTACTTC
>.|TRBJ2-7|.|TRBV18
CASSPTSLSYEQYF
TGTGCCAGCTCACCAACGTCACTCTCCTACGAGCAGTACTTC
>TRBD1|TRBJ2-6|.|TRBV6-1
CASSADRGPGGANVLTF
TGTGCCAGCAGTGCCGACAGGGGGCCCGGTGGGGCCAACGTCCTGACTTTC
>TRBD1|TRBJ2-7|.|TRBV5-1
CASSYTATGTASYEQYF
TGCGCCAGCAGCTACACGGCCACCGGGACAGCCTCCTACGAGCAGTACTTC
>TRBD1|TRBJ1-4|.|TRBV7-9
CASSPTGVVEKLFF
TGTGCCAGCAGCCCGACAGGGGTTGTTGAAAAACTGTTTTTT
>TRBD2|TRBJ2-1|.|TRBV5-1
CASSFLGGGANEQFF
TGCGCCAGCAGCTTCCTTGGCGGGGGGGCGAATGAGCAGTTCTTC
>TRBD1|TRBJ1-5|.|TRBV30
CAWTGQGGNQPQHF
TGTGCCTGGACCGGACAGGGGGGGAATCAGCCCCAGCATTTT
>.|TRBJ1-5|.|TRBV28
CASSFPGPRVQPQHF
TGTGCCAGCAGTTTTCCTGGGCCGAGGGTTCAGCCCCAGCATTTT
>.|TRBJ2-7|.|TRBV15
CATSRDPAYEQYF
TGTGCCACCAGCAGAGATCCCGCCTACGAGCAGTACTTC
>.|TRBJ2-7|.|TRBV6-5
CASKGSSYEQYF
TGTGCCAGCAAAGGGAGCTCCTACGAGCAGTACTTC
>TRBD1|TRBJ1-3|.|TRBV5-5
CASSEGQGGVGSGNTIYF
TGTGCCAGCAGCGAGGGACAGGGTGGGGTCGGCTCTGGAAACACCATATATTTT
>TRBD2|TRBJ2-5|.|TRBV5-1
CASSLATSGGKETQYF
TGCGCCAGCAGCTTGGCGACTAGCGGGGGGAAAGAGACCCAGTACTTC
>.|TRBJ2-7|.|TRBV5-1
CASSLRGSYEQYF
TGCGCCAGCAGCTTGCGGGGGTCCTACGAGCAGTACTTC